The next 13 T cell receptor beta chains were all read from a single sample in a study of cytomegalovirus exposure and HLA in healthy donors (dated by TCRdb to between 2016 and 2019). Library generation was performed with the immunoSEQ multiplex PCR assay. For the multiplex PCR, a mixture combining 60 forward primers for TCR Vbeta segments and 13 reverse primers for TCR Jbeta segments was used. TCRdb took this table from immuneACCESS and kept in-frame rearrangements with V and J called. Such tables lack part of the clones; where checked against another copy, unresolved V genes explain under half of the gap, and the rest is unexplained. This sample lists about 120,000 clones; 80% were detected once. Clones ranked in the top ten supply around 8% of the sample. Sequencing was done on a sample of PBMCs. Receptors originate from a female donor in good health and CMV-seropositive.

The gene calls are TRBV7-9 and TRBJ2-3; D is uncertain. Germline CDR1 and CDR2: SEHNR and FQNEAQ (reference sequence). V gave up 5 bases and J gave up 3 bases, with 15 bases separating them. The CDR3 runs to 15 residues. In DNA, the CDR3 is TGTGCCAGCAGCCCCCTTCTTCTAGGAACAGATACGCAGTATTTT. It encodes CASSPLLLGTDTQYF.

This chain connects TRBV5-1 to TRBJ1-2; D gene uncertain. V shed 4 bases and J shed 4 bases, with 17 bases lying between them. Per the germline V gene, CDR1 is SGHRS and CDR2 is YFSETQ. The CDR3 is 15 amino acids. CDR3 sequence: CASSPQADNGYGYTF. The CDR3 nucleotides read TGCGCCAGCAGCCCCCAGGCCGATAACGGCTATGGCTACACCTTC.

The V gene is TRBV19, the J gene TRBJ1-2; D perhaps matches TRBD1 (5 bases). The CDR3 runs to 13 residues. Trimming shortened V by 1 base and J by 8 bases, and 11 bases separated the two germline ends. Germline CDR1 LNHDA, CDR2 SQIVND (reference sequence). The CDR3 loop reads CASSIGGTGGYTF. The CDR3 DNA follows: TGTGCCAGTAGTATAGGCGGGACTGGAGGCTACACCTTC.

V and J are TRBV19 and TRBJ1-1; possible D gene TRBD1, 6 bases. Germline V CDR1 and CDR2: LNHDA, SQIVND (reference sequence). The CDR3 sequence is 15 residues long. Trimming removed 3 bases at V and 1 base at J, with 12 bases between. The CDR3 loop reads CASSMTGFANTEAFF. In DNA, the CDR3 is TGTGCCAGTAGTATGACAGGATTTGCGAACACTGAAGCTTTCTTT.

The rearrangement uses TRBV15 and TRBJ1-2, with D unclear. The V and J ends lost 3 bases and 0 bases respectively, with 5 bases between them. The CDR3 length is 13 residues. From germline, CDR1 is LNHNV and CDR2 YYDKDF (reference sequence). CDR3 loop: CATSSLANYGYTF. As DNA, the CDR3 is TGTGCCACCAGCAGCTTAGCTAACTATGGCTACACCTTC.

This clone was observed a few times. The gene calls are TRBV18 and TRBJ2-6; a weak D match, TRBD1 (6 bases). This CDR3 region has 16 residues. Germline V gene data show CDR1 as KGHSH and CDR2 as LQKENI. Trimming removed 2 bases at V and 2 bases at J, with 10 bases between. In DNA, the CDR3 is TGTGCCAGCTCACCATTCCAGGGGCCTGGGGCCAACGTCCTGACTTTC. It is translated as CASSPFQGPGANVLTF.

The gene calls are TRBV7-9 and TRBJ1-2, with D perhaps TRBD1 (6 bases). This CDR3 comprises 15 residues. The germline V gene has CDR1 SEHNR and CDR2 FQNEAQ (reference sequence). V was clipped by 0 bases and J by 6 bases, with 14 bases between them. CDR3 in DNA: TGTGCCAGCAGCTTAGCGGGACAAGAAAGGAATGGCTACACCTTC. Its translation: CASSLAGQERNGYTF.

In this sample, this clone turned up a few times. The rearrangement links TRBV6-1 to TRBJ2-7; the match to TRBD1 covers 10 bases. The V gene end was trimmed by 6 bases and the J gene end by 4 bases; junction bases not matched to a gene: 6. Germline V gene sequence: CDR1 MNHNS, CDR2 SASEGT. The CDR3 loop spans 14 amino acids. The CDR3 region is CASRLGTGVYEQYF. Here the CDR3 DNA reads TGTGCCAGCAGACTCGGGACAGGGGTTTACGAGCAGTACTTC.

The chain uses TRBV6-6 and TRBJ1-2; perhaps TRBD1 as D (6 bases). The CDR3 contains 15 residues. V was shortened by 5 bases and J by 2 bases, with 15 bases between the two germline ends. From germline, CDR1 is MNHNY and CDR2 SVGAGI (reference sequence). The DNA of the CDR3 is TGTGCCAGCAGTATAGGACAGCAGGGGAACTATGGCTACACCTTC. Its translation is CASSIGQQGNYGYTF.

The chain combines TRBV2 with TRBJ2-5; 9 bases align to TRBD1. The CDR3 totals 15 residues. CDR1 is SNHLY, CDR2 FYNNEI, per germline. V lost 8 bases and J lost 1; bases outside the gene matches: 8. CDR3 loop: CASHRGRIFQETQYF. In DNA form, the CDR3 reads TGTGCCAGCCACAGGGGGCGGATTTTCCAAGAGACCCAGTACTTC.

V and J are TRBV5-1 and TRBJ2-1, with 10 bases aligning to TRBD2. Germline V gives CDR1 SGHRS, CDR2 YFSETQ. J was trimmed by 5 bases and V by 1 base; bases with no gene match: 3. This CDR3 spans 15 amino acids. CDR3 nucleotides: TGCGCCAGCAGCTTGCCCAGCGGGGGGGACAATGAGCAGTTCTTC. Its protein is CASSLPSGGDNEQFF.

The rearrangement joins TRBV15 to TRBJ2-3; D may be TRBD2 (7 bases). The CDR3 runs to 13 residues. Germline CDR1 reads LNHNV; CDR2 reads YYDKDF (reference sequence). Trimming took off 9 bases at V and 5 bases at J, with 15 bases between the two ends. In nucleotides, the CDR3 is TGTGCCACGACCGGAGGGGGGGGAGATACGCAGTATTTT. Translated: CATTGGGGDTQYF.

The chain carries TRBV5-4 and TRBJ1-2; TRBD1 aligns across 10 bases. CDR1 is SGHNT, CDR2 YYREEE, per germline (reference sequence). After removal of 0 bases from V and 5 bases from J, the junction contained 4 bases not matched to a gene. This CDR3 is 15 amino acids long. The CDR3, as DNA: TGTGCCAGCAGCTTGGTGGGGACAGGGGTTTATGGCTACACCTTC. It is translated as CASSLVGTGVYGYTF.